Each of the 5 T cell receptor beta chains below was sequenced from the same sample in a study of OX40 agonist ivuxolimab in advanced cancers. Clones were sequenced by immunoSEQ multiplex PCR, and TCRdb holds only the in-frame ones, with some missing. The top ten clones hold 0.95% to 1.5% of a sample with 60,000 to 70,000 clones, around 80% of them seen once. The input for sequencing was CD4+ or CD8+ T cells sorted from blood, taken in a trial of the OX40 agonist ivuxolimab. Receptors were obtained from an adult with an advanced solid tumor such as melanoma, head and neck, liver or kidney cancer.

This chain uses TRBV6-5 with TRBJ2-1; D remains unclear. Germline values: CDR1 MNHEY, CDR2 SVGAGI. Trimming removed 7 bases from V and 8 bases from J, with 21 bases in between. This CDR3 has 15 amino acids. DNA of the CDR3: TGTGCCAGCAACGGGTCCCCCGGGTCTAGGCATGAGCAGTTCTTC. It codes for CASNGSPGSRHEQFF.

CDR3 sequence: CASSLPTGQAFF. The DNA for the CDR3 is TGTGCCAGCAGCTTACCGACAGGGCAAGCTTTCTTT. This sequence joins TRBV5-6 and TRBJ1-1; 7 bases map to TRBD1. Trimming at V came to 2 bases and at J to 9 bases, leaving 4 bases not matched to a gene. CDR3 size: 12 residues. Germline CDR1 SGHDT, CDR2 YYEEEE.

The chain combines TRBV18 with TRBJ1-1; D possibly corresponds to TRBD1 (5 bases). V was clipped by 2 bases and J by 11 bases, with 15 bases between them. The germline V gene has CDR1 KGHSH and CDR2 LQKENI. The CDR3 runs to 13 residues. The CDR3 here is CASSPRTGEVAFF. Here the CDR3 DNA reads TGTGCCAGCTCACCAAGGACGGGGGAAGTGGCTTTCTTT.

V usage is TRBV9 and J usage is TRBJ2-1; D is ambiguous. CDR3 length equals 16 residues. Germline V lookup: CDR1 SGDLS, CDR2 YYNGEE. V shed 3 bases and J shed 0 bases, with 13 bases lying between them. CDR3 coding DNA: TGTGCCAGCAGCGCTAACCAGGTTAGCTCCTACAATGAGCAGTTCTTC. Residues: CASSANQVSSYNEQFF.

The V and J genes are TRBV7-9 and TRBJ2-3; D is perhaps TRBD2 (7 bases). Germline CDR1 and CDR2: SEHNR and FQNEAQ (reference sequence). The CDR3 has 15 amino acids. Trimming left V 4 bases short and J 6 bases short, with 17 bases between. The CDR3 DNA reads as TGTGCCAGCAGCTCACCGGCGGGGGCGGGCGATACGCAGTATTTT. It codes for CASSSPAGAGDTQYF.